Below are 21 T cell receptor beta chains sequenced from a single sample in a study of cytomegalovirus exposure and HLA in healthy donors. A multiplex PCR was run with 60 Vbeta primers and 13 Jbeta primers. Some clones are missing from TCRdb's copy, which holds only in-frame ones; the method was immunoSEQ multiplex PCR. The table shows about 130,000 clones, with 73% occurring only once. The specimen was PBMCs. These receptor sequences come from a man aged 55 to 70 in good health and CMV-seropositive.

The CDR3 DNA reads TGTGCCAGCAGCCTCCTATCGCGTCCCCTCCACTTT. It codes for CASSLLSRPLHF. The chain carries TRBV5-8 and TRBJ1-6; D gene unclear. The germline gives CDR1 SGHTS, CDR2 YDEGEE. The CDR3 is 12 residues long. Trimming removed 4 bases from V and 13 bases from J, with 12 bases in between.

This clone has only a few counts. J is TRBJ1-1 and V is TRBV11-1, with D possibly matching TRBD1 (5 bases). Between the trimmed V and J ends, which lost 3 bases and 8 bases, there was a span of 10 bases. Germline values: CDR1 SGHAT, CDR2 FQDESV (reference sequence). The CDR3 totals 12 residues. CDR3 region: CASSFRGLEAFF. CDR3 nucleotide sequence: TGTGCCAGCAGCTTCCGGGGGTTGGAAGCTTTCTTT.

V usage is TRBV5-6 and J usage is TRBJ2-5; D gene unclear. The J call may be wrong; the DNA end is better matched by TRBJ2-7. The CDR3 runs 14 residues. Germline CDR1 SGHDT, CDR2 YYEEEE. The CDR3 nucleotides are TGTGCCAGCAGCTTTGTCCCTAATGCCTACGAGCAGTACTTC. Protein: CASSFVPNAYEQYF.

This clone showed up just a few times. V usage is TRBV7-9 and J usage is TRBJ2-5; D call uncertain. The ends were cut back, 8 bases at V and 2 bases at J, with 15 bases in the middle. The CDR3 sequence is 14 residues long. The germline gives CDR1 SEHNR, CDR2 FQNEAQ (reference sequence). The CDR3 DNA reads TGTGCCAGCCGAAGTCCCTATTCACAAGAGACCCAGTACTTC. It encodes CASRSPYSQETQYF.

V gene TRBV6-5 combines with J gene TRBJ1-2; 7 bases are shared with TRBD1. The CDR3 has 15 amino acids. CDR1 MNHEY and CDR2 SVGAGI come from the germline V gene. Germline trimming cut 0 bases from V and 4 bases from J; bases unmatched to any gene: 5. CDR3 coding DNA: TGTGCCAGCAGTTACTCGAGGGACAGCCCCTATGGCTACACCTTC. This codes for CASSYSRDSPYGYTF.

The rearrangement uses TRBV10-2 and TRBJ2-1, with TRBD2 matching 7 bases. CDR3 length: 16 amino acids. Germline V lookup: CDR1 WSHSY, CDR2 SAAADI. After removal of 0 bases from V and 4 bases from J, the junction contained 6 bases not matched to a gene. This CDR3 is CASSESFASGYNEQFF. The DNA for the CDR3 is TGCGCCAGCAGTGAGTCGTTTGCTAGCGGATACAATGAGCAGTTCTTC.

V usage is TRBV6-5 and J usage is TRBJ2-7, with a tentative D call TRBD1 (6 bases). V was shortened by 0 bases and J by 3 bases, with 12 bases between the two germline ends. CDR3 length: 15 amino acids. Germline V gives CDR1 MNHEY, CDR2 SVGAGI. CDR3 residues: CASSYSPQGGYEQYF. DNA of the CDR3: TGTGCCAGCAGTTACTCGCCACAGGGCGGCTACGAGCAGTACTTC.

The CDR3 sequence: CASSLWGVNEQFF. The CDR3 DNA follows: TGTGCCAGCAGCCTTTGGGGGGTTAATGAGCAGTTCTTC. The chain couples TRBV25-1 to TRBJ2-1; weak D call: TRBD2 (6 bases). The CDR3 length is 13 residues. Looked up from germline, CDR1 is MGHDK and CDR2 is SYGVNS. Trimming stripped 6 bases from V and 7 bases from J, with 13 bases between.

This clone occurred a few times. The genes are TRBV30 and TRBJ1-1; no clear D gene. Between the trimmed V and J ends, which lost 5 bases and 4 bases, there was a span of 8 bases. The length of the CDR3 is 11 residues. From germline, CDR1 is GTSNPN and CDR2 SVGIG (reference sequence). For the CDR3, the DNA is TGTGCCTGGGGGCAGTTCACTGAAGCTTTCTTT. The encoded protein is CAWGQFTEAFF.

V and J are TRBV30 and TRBJ2-6; D ambiguous. The length of the CDR3 is 13 residues. The V gene's germline CDR1 is GTSNPN and CDR2 SVGIG (reference sequence). The V end was cut by 5 bases, the J end by 0 bases, with 5 bases between. The CDR3 sequence is CAWGPSGANVLTF. Here the CDR3 DNA reads TGTGCCTGGGGCCCCTCTGGGGCCAACGTCCTGACTTTC. Full variable domain (remainder filled in from reference TRBV30 and TRBJ2-6): SQTIHQWPATLVQPVGSPLSLECTVEGTSNPNLYWYRQAAGRGLQLLFYSVGIGQISSEVPQNLSASRPQDRQFILSSKKLLLSDSGFYLCAWGPSGANVLTFGAGSRLTVL.

Only a few counts were recorded for this clone. The V gene is TRBV20-1, the J gene TRBJ2-7; the match to TRBD2 covers 8 bases. CDR1 DFQATT and CDR2 SNEGSKA come from the germline V gene (reference sequence). V was clipped by 5 bases and J by 7 bases; unmatched bases: 4. The length of the CDR3 is 11 residues. CDR3 in DNA: TGCAGTGCTTGGCCGGGGGGGGAGCAGTACTTC. It encodes CSAWPGGEQYF.

The chain carries TRBV19 and TRBJ1-5; 8 nucleotides align to TRBD1. This CDR3 contains 15 residues. The trim removed 6 bases at V and 2 bases at J, leaving 6 bases unmatched. In germline, CDR1 is LNHDA, CDR2 SQIVND (reference sequence). The CDR3 DNA reads TGTGCCAGTAGCCTCGGGACAGGTGGCAATCAGCCCCAGCATTTT. Its protein product is CASSLGTGGNQPQHF.

The V and J genes are TRBV4-1 and TRBJ2-7; 9 bases line up with TRBD2. The germline V gene has CDR1 MGHRA and CDR2 YSYEKL. This CDR3 region has 15 residues. The ends lost 0 bases at V and 4 bases at J; junction bases unmatched: 4. This chain's CDR3 is CASSQDRTSGYEQYF. CDR3 nucleotide sequence: TGCGCCAGCAGCCAAGATCGAACTAGCGGGTACGAGCAGTACTTC.

This chain connects TRBV2 to TRBJ1-6; D gene ambiguous. V lost 5 bases and J 7 bases, leaving 9 bases between the germline ends. The germline CDR1 and CDR2 sequences are SNHLY and FYNNEI. This CDR3 region has 13 residues. CDR3 coding DNA: TGTGCCAGCAGTACGGAGGGAAATTCACCCCTCCACTTT. Translation: CASSTEGNSPLHF.

This clone was counted only a few times. V is TRBV2 and J is TRBJ1-2, with 10 bases that match TRBD1. Trimming at V came to 4 bases and at J to 7 bases, leaving 3 bases not matched to a gene. CDR1 and CDR2 (germline): SNHLY, FYNNEI. This CDR3 region has 13 residues. CDR3 coding DNA: TGTGCCAGCAGTGTCCGGGACAGGGGTGGCTACACCTTC. Protein product: CASSVRDRGGYTF.

The chain recombines TRBV5-1 with TRBJ1-1, with TRBD1 as a possible D gene (5 bases). The V and J ends lost 0 bases and 8 bases respectively, with 11 bases between them. CDR3 size: 13 residues. Germline V CDR1 and CDR2: SGHRS, YFSETQ. In nucleotides, the CDR3 is TGCGCCAGCAGCTTGGGGCAGGGCGAGGAAGCTTTCTTT. Amino acid sequence: CASSLGQGEEAFF.

V gene TRBV28 combines with J gene TRBJ2-3, with D hard to call. Germline CDR1 MDHEN, CDR2 SYDVKM. The CDR3 consists of 13 residues. V dropped 2 bases and J dropped 2 bases, with 5 bases sitting between them. CDR3 protein: CASSLTDTDTQYF. The CDR3 region has the DNA TGTGCCAGCAGTTTAACAGACACAGATACGCAGTATTTT. Full variable domain (remainder filled in from reference TRBV28 and TRBJ2-3): DVKVTQSSRYLVKRTGEKVFLECVQDMDHENMFWYRQDPGLGLRLIYFSYDVKMKEKGDIPEGYSVSREKKERFSLILESASTNQTSMYLCASSLTDTDTQYFGPGTRLTVL.

V and J are TRBV11-2 and TRBJ2-2; D is uncertain. In germline, CDR1 is SGHAT, CDR2 FQNNGV. Trimming pared 1 base from V and 1 base from J, leaving 4 bases between. The CDR3 is 14 amino acids. The CDR3 DNA is TGTGCCAGCAGCTTAGTGAGGAACACCGGGGAGCTGTTTTTT. Translated: CASSLVRNTGELFF.

By share, this clone ranks as medium-sized. The chain couples TRBV15 to TRBJ1-5; D remains unclear. CDR3 length equals 12 residues. Germline lookup yields CDR1 LNHNV and CDR2 YYDKDF (reference sequence). Trimming took 4 bases from V and 4 from J, leaving 5 bases between them. This CDR3 reads CATSTLNQPQHF. DNA of the CDR3: TGTGCCACCAGCACCCTAAATCAGCCCCAGCATTTT.

The chain has TRBV6-5 and TRBJ1-5, with 7 bases lining up with TRBD1. CDR3 length: 13 residues. V dropped 8 bases and J dropped 3; count of bases not matched to a gene: 4. CDR1 MNHEY and CDR2 SVGAGI come from the germline V gene. The CDR3 reads CASDRAYNQPQHF. The CDR3 DNA follows: TGTGCCAGCGACAGGGCTTACAATCAGCCCCAGCATTTT.

The gene calls are TRBV5-1 and TRBJ1-6, with TRBD1 matching 7 bases. Germline V CDR1 and CDR2: SGHRS, YFSETQ. J was trimmed by 7 bases and V by 4 bases; bases with no gene match: 5. This CDR3 comprises 14 residues. CDR3: CASSLRDSNSPLHF. The CDR3 nucleotides are TGCGCCAGCAGCCTCCGGGACAGCAATTCACCCCTCCACTTT.